This TCR beta chain was identified during a study of cytomegalovirus exposure and HLA in healthy donors. Germline V CDR1 and CDR2: KGHSH, LQKENI. The V and J ends lost 4 bases and 8 bases, in that order; junction bases with no gene match: 6. There are 14 residues in the CDR3. Repertoires were generated with immunoSEQ multiplex PCR, while TCRdb's copy carries only in-frame clones and drops some. Found here are 150,000 to 200,000 clones, more than 75% of them singletons; the top ten hold 2.5% to 3.5%. The sequencing sample was made of PBMCs. The clonotype was recovered from a man between 18 and 29 years old in good health and CMV-seronegative. V usage is TRBV18 and J usage is TRBJ1-5; 9 bases are a match to TRBD1. The CDR3 sequence is CASSQGTGREPQHF. In nucleotides, the CDR3 is TGTGCCAGCTCACAAGGGACAGGGCGAGAGCCCCAGCATTTT.